This T cell receptor (beta chain) was sequenced for a study of OX40 agonist ivuxolimab in advanced cancers. About the study: Patients with prior anti-PD-1, anti-PD-L1 or anti-CTLA-4 therapy were eligible; about 40% had some. Among those treated, three patients had partial responses, one with hepatocellular carcinoma and two with cutaneous melanoma.

Sequenced by immunoSEQ multiplex PCR; TCRdb stores in-frame clones only, minus some. The profile shows 25,000 to 35,000 clones, more than 75% of them singletons. The germline V and J ends were trimmed by 0 bases and 12 bases, with 10 bases remaining between them. Germline V gives CDR1 SGHRS, CDR2 YFSETQ. The CDR3 is 12 amino acids. The sample here was CD4+ or CD8+ T cells sorted from blood, taken in a trial of the OX40 agonist ivuxolimab. V and J are TRBV5-1 and TRBJ2-1; D is undetermined. This TCR came from an adult with an advanced solid tumor such as melanoma, head and neck, liver or kidney cancer. The CDR3 protein is CASSLAGSWQFF. The CDR3 DNA reads TGCGCCAGCAGCTTGGCTGGTTCTTGGCAGTTCTTC.